This TCR beta chain was identified during a study of blood T cell repertoires in COVID-19. As for the study in general: COVID-19 samples from acute and convalescent phases originated in the United States, Italy and Spain. Sample material is recorded as cDNA or gDNA derived from T cells, B-cell-depleted T cells, or PBMCs.

Authors' processing steps: Estimated nucleated cell counts came from reference gene primer amplification. Some clones are missing from TCRdb's copy, which holds only in-frame ones; the method was immunoSEQ multiplex PCR. From that table come the V and J calls and clone size; the DNA was used to work out D and trimming. The sample shows around 200,000 clones, about 89% of them seen only once. V lost 10 bases to trimming and J lost 7 bases; unmatched junction nucleotides: 9. This CDR3 has 12 residues. The germline V gene has CDR1 LNHDA and CDR2 SQIVND (reference sequence). The V call is TRBV19, the J call TRBJ1-2, with TRBD1 matching 7 bases. This TCR came from a man aged 40-49 years with acute or convalescent COVID-19. Input material: peripheral blood. CDR3 amino acids: CATHTGVRGYTF. In DNA form, the CDR3 reads TGTGCCACCCACACAGGGGTCCGTGGCTACACCTTC.